This is a list of T cell receptor beta chains from one sample in a study of T-cell memory formation after mild COVID-19. TCRdb fed the 5' RACE reads into MiXCR, producing one record per CDR3 protein. This repertoire shows about 150,000 distinct CDR3 sequences, around 13% found once; its top ten account for 13% to 15%. Sequencing was done on a sample of PBMCs or a T cell subset sorted from them (not recorded which). The origin of the receptors is an adult woman who had mild COVID-19 (a few samples of this study predate the infection). Cell type and time point are not known. Both conserved end residues are trimmed from each CDR3. Fields, in order: D gene, V gene, J gene, CDR3 protein. D genes are given only for firm matches.

>NA|TRBV11-2|TRBJ2-2
ASSPAHTGELF
>TRBD1|TRBV20-1|TRBJ2-7
SARVRDRGRSYEQY
>TRBD1|TRBV7-2|TRBJ2-2
ASSWGQPNTGELF
>TRBD2|TRBV7-9|TRBJ2-3
ASSRGGYTDTQY
>TRBD2|TRBV4-1|TRBJ2-7
ASSQEDRAGGYEQY
>NA|TRBV20-1|TRBJ1-5
SARRDSNQPQH
>TRBD1|TRBV27|TRBJ2-6
ATARWTGSRSGANVLT
>NA|TRBV23-1|TRBJ2-7
ASSQLTTGTYEQY
>TRBD2|TRBV11-2|TRBJ2-5
ASSSVAAGLAGETPY
>TRBD1|TRBV7-6|TRBJ2-7
ASSYRTGPYEQY
>TRBD2|TRBV29-1|TRBJ2-3
SVVPTSGRTDTQY
>NA|TRBV7-9|TRBJ1-1
ASSLIGQLVEAF
>TRBD2|TRBV20-1|TRBJ2-7
SAYRGGYSYEQY
>TRBD2|TRBV6-2/TRBV6-3|TRBJ2-7
ASSYPQWTSGGTDSYEQY
>TRBD1|TRBV5-5|TRBJ2-2
ASSYTGDTGELF
>TRBD1|TRBV29-1|TRBJ2-1
SGTGTGGSYNEQF
>NA|TRBV20-1|TRBJ2-7
SAFRESGSYEQY
>NA|TRBV5-1|TRBJ2-7
ASSLPDSFSYEQY
>NA|TRBV12-3/TRBV12-4|TRBJ1-5
ASSFQQHSQPQH
>NA|TRBV5-5|TRBJ1-1
ASSFDDGRGAF
>NA|TRBV5-4|TRBJ2-2
ASSPIPPGANGELF
>TRBD1|TRBV3-1|TRBJ2-7
ASSQPGQGSYEQY
>TRBD1|TRBV12-3/TRBV12-4|TRBJ1-1
ASRPTGANTEAF
>TRBD2|TRBV11-2|TRBJ2-3
ASSRSRGGRTDTQY
>NA|TRBV7-9|TRBJ2-2
AAQPEARSYTGELF
>TRBD1|TRBV4-2|TRBJ1-1
ASSHYGQDRPRNTEAF
>NA|TRBV5-1|TRBJ1-2
ASSRTVLGDYGYT
>TRBD2|TRBV7-2|TRBJ2-7
ASGKLAGGPYEQY
>NA|TRBV12-3/TRBV12-4|TRBJ2-7
ASRMPGRVYEQY
>NA|TRBV7-9|TRBJ1-1
ASSRGSAEAF
>TRBD1|TRBV5-1|TRBJ2-7
ASSLDTDRDQTYEQY
>NA|TRBV20-1|TRBJ1-1
SALDRNTEAF
>TRBD1|TRBV3-1|TRBJ1-1
ASSRDRGRNTEAF
>NA|TRBV6-6|TRBJ1-5
ASSYPDGAQH
>TRBD1|TRBV15|TRBJ1-5
ATSNGGGRQPQH
>NA|TRBV5-6|TRBJ2-3
ASSPRRPDTQY
>NA|TRBV10-3|TRBJ2-1
AISAVDYNEQF
>TRBD1|TRBV7-2|TRBJ2-1
ASSLVGTGGSGEQF
>TRBD1|TRBV7-9|TRBJ2-3
ASSLLGTGTTDTQY
>TRBD1|TRBV19|TRBJ2-7
ASSLPGQGAYEQY
>NA|TRBV7-6|TRBJ2-7
ASSLEAGSYEQY
>NA|TRBV5-5|TRBJ2-5
ASSFDRSMETQY